This T cell receptor (beta chain) was sequenced in a study of T cell clones after liver transplantation. TCRdb's table, derived via immunoSEQ multiplex PCR, lists solely in-frame clones and lacks some. The sample includes over 50,000 clones, about 81% of them seen just once. Only a few counts were recorded for this clone. The origin of this receptor is a human donor who received a liver transplant. Here the sequenced sample was CD4+ T cells from blood, taken before liver transplant.

This chain's CDR3 is CASSPGRLQYF. The CDR3 DNA follows: TGTGCCAGCAGTCCGGGACGACTGCAGTACTTC. The chain couples TRBV6-5 to TRBJ2-7; tentatively, D is TRBD1 or TRBD2 (5 bases each). Germline CDR1 MNHEY, CDR2 SVGAGI. Trimming pared 5 bases from V and 9 bases from J, leaving 11 bases between. CDR3 length: 11 amino acids.